These T cell receptor beta chains were read from a single sample in a study of cytomegalovirus exposure and HLA in healthy donors. Profiled with immunoSEQ multiplex PCR; TCRdb holds only in-frame clones, not every one. The sample comprises more than 90,000 clones, roughly nine tenths of which are singletons, and about 4.1% rests with the top ten. The sequenced material came from PBMCs. These receptors all stem from a man aged 18 to 30 in good health and CMV-seropositive. Each CDR3 is given with its conserved first and last residue. D genes are given only for firm matches. Clone size is stated in some rows and not others, as once, few, many or a class when expanded.

size	V	D	J	CDR3	DNA
NA	TRBV7-6	NA	TRBJ2-5	CASSLIGKDTQYF	TGTGCCAGCAGCTTAATCGGTAAAGATACCCAGTACTTC
NA	TRBV27	TRBD2	TRBJ2-3	CASSSGGRWMDTQYF	TGTGCCAGCAGTTCCGGGGGGAGATGGATGGATACGCAGTATTTT
NA	TRBV14	NA	TRBJ2-7	CASSRAPAWVPGLRFYEQYF	TGTGCCAGCAGCCGAGCACCGGCTTGGGTACCGGGACTGAGATTCTACGAGCAGTACTTC
once	TRBV19	TRBD1	TRBJ1-1	CASSASTGTTEAFF	TGTGCCAGTAGTGCCTCGACAGGGACCACTGAAGCTTTCTTT
NA	TRBV5-1	NA	TRBJ2-2	CASSSSIPRAGELFF	TGCGCCAGCAGCTCCAGTATCCCGAGGGCCGGGGAGCTGTTTTTT
NA	TRBV5-1	TRBD2	TRBJ2-5	CASSREVTVETQYF	TGCGCCAGCAGCCGGGAGGTGACGGTTGAGACCCAGTACTTC
once	TRBV27	TRBD1	TRBJ2-5	CASSLSSRGETQYF	TGTGCCAGCAGTTTATCATCCAGGGGGGAGACCCAGTACTTC
once	TRBV9	TRBD2	TRBJ2-5	CASSVTSGGLETQYF	TGTGCCAGCAGCGTGACTAGCGGGGGGTTAGAGACCCAGTACTTC
NA	TRBV6-1	NA	TRBJ2-5	CASSDGHWVSETQYF	TGTGCCAGCAGTGATGGACATTGGGTTTCAGAGACCCAGTACTTC
NA	TRBV6-5	NA	TRBJ1-6	CASSYSSNNNSPLHF	TGTGCCAGCAGTTACTCCAGTAATAATAATTCACCCCTCCACTTT
NA	TRBV7-8	NA	TRBJ2-7	CASSSLTTYEQYF	TGTGCCAGCAGCTCTTTAACAACCTACGAGCAGTACTTC
NA	TRBV6-1	TRBD1	TRBJ2-1	CASSESVRTGTYNEQFF	TGTGCCAGCAGTGAATCGGTGAGGACAGGGACCTACAATGAGCAGTTCTTC